The rows below give T cell receptor beta chains drawn from one sample of a study of OX40 agonist ivuxolimab in advanced cancers. Some clones are missing from TCRdb's copy, which holds only in-frame ones; the method was immunoSEQ multiplex PCR. The table lists roughly 28,000 clones, 75% to 90% of them singletons. The starting material was CD4+ or CD8+ T cells sorted from blood, obtained in a trial of the OX40 agonist ivuxolimab. The receptors originated from an adult with an advanced solid tumor such as melanoma, head and neck, liver or kidney cancer. Both conserved end residues are trimmed from each CDR3.

cdr3_length	v_call	cdr3_aa
11	TRBV6-1	ASSEEIYTEAF
10	TRBV28	ASPKGRNTIY
12	TRBV13	ASSSRDRVYEQY
14	TRBV7-2	ASSLDLRIMNTEAF
12	TRBV14	ASSHGRASYEQY
10	TRBV28	ASSAIPNTIY
13	TRBV7-9	ASSARREPHDGYT
12	TRBV6-1	ASSADWQVQPQH
11	TRBV6-5	ASSYPGDNEQF
13	TRBV10-3	AITQGLAGGREQY
13	TRBV4-1	ASSLSTGVGEKLF
14	TRBV27	ASSFYSSSYNSPLH
11	TRBV29-1	SVLSGFQETQY
14	TRBV4-1	ASSPLGTSLMDTQY
12	TRBV5-1	ASSLEGHSYEQY
11	TRBV28	ASSLKLAGEEF
13	TRBV11-2	ASSLVTSGLLEQY
15	TRBV7-2	ASSLGQGPYSNQPQH
16	TRBV7-8	ASSLGYQLAEGTDTQY
12	TRBV6-5	ASNSDRPGETQY
16	TRBV28	ASSLGGTGFGGKETQY
17	TRBV7-6	ASSLGDRVSRPYQETQY
10	TRBV11-3	ASSFSSDTQY
13	TRBV28	ASSVQGEGNQPQH
12	TRBV29-1	SVEDGVPNTEAF
13	TRBV7-3	ASSSLAGGADTQY
11	TRBV11-1	ASSLTGAPEAF
10	TRBV13	ASSLGTDTQY
11	TRBV6-1	AIWEGAPYEQY
13	TRBV7-3	ASSATGQGNYGYT
14	TRBV9	ASSPHPGSIPHEQY
12	TRBV19	ASSMGRGLQPQH
11	TRBV29-1	SVDRGANYGYT
13	TRBV7-9	ASSLALGARTEAF
14	TRBV28	ASSLGQVFMNTEAF
13	TRBV25-1	ASSETDSPNYGYT
10	TRBV5-6	ASSFEQDEQF
12	TRBV4-1	ASSHPGDSYEQY
9	TRBV2	ATSGGYEQY
14	TRBV7-8	ASSTTLGLADNEQF
12	TRBV2	ASSEGGTLYEQY